The rows below give T cell receptor beta chains drawn from one sample of a study of early T cells in non-severe SARS-CoV-2 infection. TCRdb re-derived calls from the 5' RACE reads in MiXCR, one entry per CDR3 protein. Among roughly 97,000 distinct CDR3 sequences listed, about 10% were seen once. The material sequenced was whole blood, taken at baseline. Receptors originate from an adult who was a healthcare worker with PCR-confirmed SARS-CoV-2 infection or an uninfected control (not recorded which). Both conserved end residues are part of each CDR3. The D gene is left open where the match is weak. Expanded clones are given a class, and other clones once, few, many or no size at all.

>few|TRBV29-1|NA|TRBJ2-1
CSVGGRAYNEQFF
TGCAGCGTAGGCGGCAGGGCCTACAATGAGCAGTTCTTC
>few|TRBV7-2|NA|TRBJ2-2
CASSLLGGSGELFF
TGTGCCAGCAGCTTATTAGGAGGGAGCGGGGAGCTGTTTTTT
>few|TRBV10-2|TRBD2|TRBJ2-3
CASSPGLVDTQYF
TGCGCCAGCAGTCCCGGACTAGTGGATACGCAGTATTTT
>once|TRBV11-2|NA|TRBJ1-1
CASSLGRVGTEAFF
TGTGCCAGCAGCTTAGGCAGGGTGGGCACTGAAGCTTTCTTT
>NA|TRBV24-1|TRBD1|TRBJ2-4
CATSPGTDKNIQYF
TGTGCCACCAGCCCCGGGACAGACAAAAACATTCAGTACTTC
>many|TRBV20-1|TRBD1|TRBJ2-4
CSAYGTGENIQYF
TGCAGTGCTTACGGGACAGGGGAAAACATTCAGTACTTC
>few|TRBV11-2|NA|TRBJ2-6
CASNQGANVLTF
TGTGCCAGCAACCAAGGGGCCAACGTCCTGACTTTC
>NA|TRBV19|TRBD2|TRBJ2-1
CASSRLLAGPYNEQFF
TGTGCCAGTAGCAGGCTTCTAGCGGGTCCGTACAATGAGCAGTTCTTC
>few|TRBV20-1|TRBD2|TRBJ2-1
CSASGRAANEQFF
TGCAGTGCTAGCGGGAGGGCCGCGAATGAGCAGTTCTTC
>few|TRBV25-1|TRBD2|TRBJ2-7
CASSGRESSYEQYF
TGTGCCAGCAGTGGGCGGGAGTCCTCCTACGAGCAGTACTTC
>few|TRBV7-7|NA|TRBJ2-2
CASSLTGTGGTGELFF
TGTGCCAGCAGCTTGACGGGGACTGGGGGCACCGGGGAGCTGTTTTTT
>many|TRBV7-3|NA|TRBJ2-3
CASSDSGSRTDTQYF
TGTGCCAGCAGCGACTCAGGGTCCCGCACAGATACGCAGTATTTT
>many|TRBV12-5|NA|TRBJ2-1
CASGLPGGGIDEQFF
TGTGCTAGTGGTTTACCGGGGGGCGGGATCGATGAGCAGTTCTTC
>NA|TRBV28|NA|TRBJ2-7
CASSFAGSPYEQYF
TGTGCCAGCAGTTTCGCGGGATCGCCCTACGAGCAGTACTTC
>NA|TRBV15|NA|TRBJ1-1
CATSREGPGEAFF
TGTGCCACCAGCAGAGAGGGGCCAGGAGAAGCTTTCTTT
>many|TRBV19|TRBD2|TRBJ2-1
CASSMGGSNNEQFF
TGTGCCAGTAGTATGGGGGGGAGTAACAATGAGCAGTTCTTC
>many|TRBV12-3/TRBV12-4|NA|TRBJ2-1
CASSLKRSSYNEQFF
TGTGCCAGCAGTTTAAAGCGAAGCTCCTACAATGAGCAGTTCTTC
>few|TRBV12-3/TRBV12-4|NA|TRBJ2-5
CASSLGREETQYF
TGTGCCAGCAGTTTGGGCAGGGAAGAGACCCAGTACTTC
>many|TRBV5-1|NA|TRBJ2-3
CASSRTGTDTQYF
TGCGCCAGCAGCCGTACGGGAACAGATACGCAGTATTTT
>few|TRBV6-1|TRBD1|TRBJ1-1
CASTVRQGITEAFF
TGTGCCAGCACCGTTAGACAGGGGATTACTGAAGCTTTCTTT
>NA|TRBV19|TRBD1|TRBJ2-1
CASSLQGARDEQFF
TGTGCCAGTAGTTTACAGGGGGCGCGGGATGAGCAGTTCTTC
>many|TRBV6-2/TRBV6-3|TRBD2|TRBJ2-5
CASSRRAGGETQYF
TGTGCCAGCAGTCGCCGAGCGGGAGGTGAGACCCAGTACTTC
>few|TRBV11-1|NA|TRBJ2-7
CASSLGHRPYEQYF
TGTGCCAGCAGCTTAGGTCACAGACCCTACGAGCAGTACTTC
>few|TRBV7-6|NA|TRBJ1-3
CASSSDGHSGNTIYF
TGTGCCAGCAGCTCGGACGGGCACTCTGGAAACACCATATATTTT
>many|TRBV3-1|NA|TRBJ2-3
CASSQPEGLTDTQYF
TGTGCCAGCAGCCAACCCGAAGGGCTCACAGATACGCAGTATTTT
>NA|TRBV10-2|NA|TRBJ2-3
CASLGQNTDTQYF
TGCGCCAGCCTTGGACAGAACACAGATACGCAGTATTTT
>many|TRBV29-1|TRBD1|TRBJ2-1
CSVFRDRTEQFF
TGCAGCGTTTTCCGGGACAGGACAGAGCAGTTCTTC
>few|TRBV20-1|TRBD1|TRBJ1-4
CSARKGAWDEKLFF
TGCAGTGCAAGAAAGGGGGCCTGGGATGAAAAACTGTTTTTT
>many|TRBV2|NA|TRBJ2-7
CASSGTYPYEQYF
TGTGCCAGCTCTGGGACTTATCCCTACGAGCAGTACTTC
>many|TRBV25-1|TRBD1|TRBJ2-1
CASSALDRDNNEQFF
TGTGCCAGCAGTGCCCTGGACAGGGACAACAATGAGCAGTTCTTC
>NA|TRBV9|TRBD1|TRBJ1-1
CASSPGDRGPNTEAFF
TGTGCCAGCAGCCCCGGGGACAGGGGGCCCAACACTGAAGCTTTCTTT
>many|TRBV21-1|NA|TRBJ2-4
CAALNIQYF
TGTGCCGCCTTGAACATTCAGTACTTC
>many|TRBV7-9|NA|TRBJ2-7
CASSLAFTDAYEQYF
TGTGCCAGCAGCTTAGCGTTTACTGACGCCTACGAGCAGTACTTC
>many|TRBV15|TRBD1|TRBJ2-1
CATSSSDRGEQFF
TGTGCCACCAGCAGTTCTGACAGGGGAGAGCAGTTCTTC
>many|TRBV12-3/TRBV12-4|NA|TRBJ2-1
CASSFGDYEQFF
TGTGCCAGCAGTTTCGGGGACTATGAGCAGTTCTTC
>many|TRBV10-3|NA|TRBJ2-2
CAIRAGASNTGELFF
TGTGCCATCAGGGCAGGGGCATCGAACACCGGGGAGCTGTTTTTT
>many|TRBV7-3|NA|TRBJ2-5
CASSLTGGQQETQYF
TGTGCCAGCAGCTTAACGGGGGGACAGCAAGAGACCCAGTACTTC
>NA|TRBV19|NA|TRBJ2-1
CASSPSGPRMSNEQFF
TGTGCCAGTAGTCCCTCAGGTCCCCGGATGAGCAATGAGCAGTTCTTC
>NA|TRBV19|TRBD2|TRBJ2-1
CASSIDSLAGSYNEQFF
TGTGCCAGTAGTATTGACTCGCTAGCGGGGTCCTACAATGAGCAGTTCTTC
>NA|TRBV6-4|TRBD2|TRBJ2-1
CASSATISGSEQFF
TGTGCCAGCAGCGCAACTATCAGCGGGAGTGAACAGTTCTTC
>few|TRBV2|NA|TRBJ1-2
CASIEVNYGYTF
TGTGCCAGCATCGAGGTCAACTATGGCTACACCTTC
>few|TRBV28|NA|TRBJ1-2
CASSFGGDGYTF
TGTGCCAGCAGTTTCGGGGGCGATGGCTACACCTTC
>few|TRBV9|TRBD2|TRBJ2-1
CASSPRTSGLGNEQFF
TGTGCCAGCAGCCCCCGGACTAGCGGGTTAGGCAATGAGCAGTTCTTC
>few|TRBV5-1|NA|TRBJ1-5
CASSVGLGQPQHF
TGCGCCAGCAGCGTTGGCCTGGGGCAGCCCCAGCATTTT
>few|TRBV10-3|NA|TRBJ2-7
CAIRGAFHFAAKNESYEQYF
TGTGCCATCAGGGGGGCATTTCACTTTGCTGCGAAGAACGAGAGCTACGAGCAGTACTTC
>many|TRBV19|NA|TRBJ2-1
CASSIQDYNEQFF
TGTGCCAGTAGTATACAGGATTACAATGAGCAGTTCTTC
>NA|TRBV28|TRBD1|TRBJ2-7
CASRTGLLSSYEQYF
TGTGCCAGCAGGACAGGGCTGTTAAGCTCCTACGAGCAGTACTTC
>many|TRBV18|NA|TRBJ2-7
CASSPSRGQGSDEQYF
TGTGCCAGCTCTCCCTCCCGTGGGCAGGGGAGTGACGAGCAGTACTTC
>NA|TRBV5-1|NA|TRBJ2-5
CASSISSRTQETQYF
TGCGCCAGCAGCATCTCTAGCAGGACTCAAGAGACCCAGTACTTC
>NA|TRBV14|TRBD2|TRBJ2-1
CASSQNRATIPGLAGENNEQFF
TGTGCCAGCAGCCAGAACAGGGCTACTATCCCGGGACTAGCGGGAGAGAACAATGAGCAGTTCTTC
>NA|TRBV5-1|NA|TRBJ2-2
CASSRRGAGTGELFF
TGCGCCAGCAGCAGGCGGGGCGCAGGCACCGGGGAGCTGTTTTTT